These 20 T cell receptor beta chains were sequenced from one sample in a study of T cell responses to AZD1222 COVID-19 vaccine. Repertoires were generated with immunoSEQ multiplex PCR, while TCRdb's copy carries only in-frame clones and drops some. The sample shows fewer than 300,000 clones, more than 80% of them seen only once. This sample comprised peripheral blood, obtained on day 0 of AZD1222 vaccination. The source of these receptors is an adult in good health.

The chain carries TRBV28 and TRBJ2-7; TRBD2 agrees at 11 bases. Germline V CDR1 and CDR2: MDHEN, SYDVKM. CDR3 length equals 14 residues. Trimming removed 5 bases from V and 4 bases from J; junction bases left unmatched: 4. The CDR3 loop reads CASSELAGEYEQYF. The CDR3 DNA is TGTGCCAGCAGTGAACTAGCGGGAGAATACGAGCAGTACTTC.

V usage is TRBV5-1 and J usage is TRBJ1-1, with TRBD1 matching over 9 bases. Unmatched junction bases numbered 3, after V lost 3 bases and J lost 3 bases. This CDR3 contains 14 residues. CDR1 and CDR2 from the germline V gene are SGHRS and YFSETQ. The CDR3 spells CASSSGQGYTEAFF. The CDR3 nucleotides are TGCGCCAGCAGCTCGGGACAGGGCTACACTGAAGCTTTCTTT. The variable domain in full, completed from reference TRBV5-1 and TRBJ1-1, reads KAGVTQTPRYLIKTRGQQVTLSCSPISGHRSVSWYQQTPGQGLQFLFEYFSETQRNKGNFPGRFSGRQFSNSRSEMNVSTLELGDSALYLCASSSGQGYTEAFFGQGTRLTVV.

DNA of the CDR3: TGTGCCAGCAGCTTAGATGCCGGGACTAGCGGGATCTACGAGCAGTACTTC. Amino acid sequence: CASSLDAGTSGIYEQYF. V usage is TRBV7-2 and J usage is TRBJ2-7, with TRBD2 matching over 13 bases. The CDR3 extends over 17 amino acids. V lost 1 base to trimming and J lost 3 bases; unmatched junction nucleotides: 6. Germline V gives CDR1 SGHTA, CDR2 FQGNSA.

The genes are TRBV19 and TRBJ2-7; D tentatively fits TRBD1 or TRBD2 (7 bases each). Germline CDR1 is LNHDA and CDR2 is SQIVND (reference sequence). The CDR3 totals 13 residues. V was cut by 5 bases and J by 3 bases, with 11 bases left in between. DNA for the CDR3: TGTGCCAGTAGTGACAGGGAGGGCTACGAGCAGTACTTC. This translates into CASSDREGYEQYF. The whole variable domain, filled in from reference TRBV19 and TRBJ2-7, reads DGGITQSPKYLFRKEGQNVTLSCEQNLNHDAMYWYRQDPGQGLRLIYYSQIVNDFQKGDIAEGYSVSREKKESFPLTVTSAQKNPTAFYLCASSDREGYEQYFGPGTRLTVT.

The genes are TRBV28 and TRBJ1-5, with D perhaps matching TRBD1 (6 bases). Germline values: CDR1 MDHEN, CDR2 SYDVKM. The CDR3 is 14 amino acids. V lost 6 bases and J 6 bases, leaving 15 bases between the germline ends. DNA for the CDR3: TGTGCCAGCAGGGGCGGGGGGCGAAGTCAGCCCCAGCATTTT. Its protein is CASRGGGRSQPQHF.

The chain recombines TRBV2 with TRBJ1-4; 9 bases line up with TRBD1. V lost 4 bases and J lost 3; bases outside the gene matches: 0. The CDR3 spans 14 residues. CDR1 SNHLY and CDR2 FYNNEI come from the germline V gene. CDR3 coding DNA: TGTGCCAGCAGTGGGGACAGGGCTAATGAAAAACTGTTTTTT. Protein product: CASSGDRANEKLFF.

The chain uses TRBV25-1 and TRBJ2-7; 10 positions agree with TRBD2. This CDR3 comprises 15 residues. The V segment lost 3 bases and the J segment 7 bases; nucleotides outside the gene matches: 9. The V gene's germline CDR1 is MGHDK and CDR2 SYGVNS. In DNA form, the CDR3 reads TGTGCCAGCAGTGAGGGTGGGCTAGCGGGAGTGGAGCAGTACTTC. Amino acids: CASSEGGLAGVEQYF.

The chain couples TRBV9 to TRBJ2-3; a weak D match, TRBD2 (5 bases). V was trimmed by 4 bases and J by 5 bases, leaving 14 bases between them. Germline loops: CDR1 SGDLS, CDR2 YYNGEE. The CDR3 is 14 residues long. The CDR3 bases are TGTGCCAGCAGCTTAAGGACTGAGCGAGATACGCAGTATTTT. Translating gives CASSLRTERDTQYF.

V is TRBV10-3 and J is TRBJ2-7, with TRBD2 as a possible D gene (6 bases). CDR1 ENHRY and CDR2 SYGVKD come from the germline V gene. The CDR3 is 14 amino acids. The ends were cut back, 5 bases at V and 6 bases at J, with 17 bases in the middle. CDR3 bases: TGTGCCATCAGTCCCGGACTAACCGTTGGCGAGCAGTACTTC. It specifies CAISPGLTVGEQYF.

V gene TRBV9 combines with J gene TRBJ2-3, with D tentatively TRBD2 (6 bases). The germline V gene encodes CDR1 SGDLS and CDR2 YYNGEE. The CDR3 length is 15 residues. V was pared by 2 bases and J by 0 bases, with 10 bases between. CDR3 region: CASSVGLPSTDTQYF. The CDR3, as DNA: TGTGCCAGCAGCGTCGGACTACCGAGCACAGATACGCAGTATTTT.

This chain joins TRBV18 and TRBJ2-5; D ambiguous. CDR1 KGHSH and CDR2 LQKENI come from the germline V gene. Trimming pared 6 bases from V and 4 bases from J, leaving 18 bases between. CDR3 length: 15 amino acids. The CDR3 region is CASSPGVDRRETQYF. The CDR3, as DNA: TGTGCCAGCTCCCCGGGCGTCGATAGGAGAGAGACCCAGTACTTC.

The sample holds one count of this clone. The J gene is TRBJ2-5, the V gene TRBV15; D may be TRBD1 (5 bases). Trimming took off 2 bases at V and 5 bases at J, with 12 bases between the two ends. CDR3 length: 14 amino acids. Germline CDR1 LNHNV, CDR2 YYDKDF (reference sequence). CDR3 DNA sequence: TGTGCCACCAGCAGACGTAGTGGGGCGGAGACCCAGTACTTC. The encoded protein is CATSRRSGAETQYF.

The V and J genes are TRBV18 and TRBJ1-2, with 7 bases lining up with TRBD1. V lost 3 bases to trimming and J lost 4 bases; unmatched junction nucleotides: 8. The CDR3 has 15 residues. CDR1 is KGHSH and CDR2 is LQKENI in the germline V gene. The CDR3 sequence is CASSPETGQGYGYTF. CDR3 DNA: TGTGCCAGCTCACCCGAGACAGGGCAGGGCTATGGCTACACCTTC.

Concerning this clone: This specimen includes other DNA sequences encoding the same CDR3. J is TRBJ1-5 and V is TRBV7-9; tentatively, D is TRBD1 (5 bases). Germline V lookup: CDR1 SEHNR, CDR2 FQNEAQ (reference sequence). V gave up 0 bases and J gave up 6 bases, with 6 bases separating them. The CDR3 is 13 residues long. The CDR3 coding sequence is TGTGCCAGCAGCTTAGCCGGGGGTCAGCCCCAGCATTTT. It yields the protein CASSLAGGQPQHF.

CDR3 sequence: CASSPRTGRNEQYF. The CDR3 DNA follows: TGTGCCAGCAGCCCCCGGACAGGTCGCAACGAGCAGTACTTC. The chain carries TRBV7-9 and TRBJ2-7; 7 bases match TRBD1. The germline gives CDR1 SEHNR, CDR2 FQNEAQ (reference sequence). This CDR3 contains 14 residues. Trimming cost V 5 bases and J 5 bases; bases outside gene matches: 9.

A single count supports this clone. The rearrangement joins TRBV2 to TRBJ2-1; either TRBD1 or TRBD2 may fit D (5 bases each). The CDR3 is 14 amino acids. V was cut by 10 bases and J by 8 bases, with 21 bases left in between. CDR1 is SNHLY and CDR2 is FYNNEI in the germline V gene. The chain's CDR3 is CATGKGGTWDEQFF. CDR3 DNA sequence: TGTGCCACAGGGAAGGGTGGGACCTGGGATGAGCAGTTCTTC.

V is TRBV2 and J is TRBJ2-7; D call uncertain. The V gene lost 6 bases and the J gene lost 7 bases, with 7 bases spanning the gap. CDR3 length: 10 residues. Germline CDR1 SNHLY, CDR2 FYNNEI. Here the CDR3 DNA reads TGTGCCAGCAGGTACGAGGAGCAGTACTTC. Translated, it gives CASRYEEQYF.

This chain uses TRBV4-1 with TRBJ1-2; D is perhaps TRBD1 (6 bases). Germline V gives CDR1 MGHRA, CDR2 YSYEKL. The CDR3 runs 13 residues. Trimming stripped 2 bases from V and 5 bases from J, with 9 bases between. CDR3 region: CASSQPQGYGYTF. Written as DNA, the CDR3 is TGCGCCAGCAGCCAACCACAGGGATATGGCTACACCTTC.

This chain links TRBV6-5 with TRBJ1-6; 7 bases align to TRBD1. The trim removed 2 bases at V and 9 bases at J, leaving 7 bases unmatched. The germline V gene has CDR1 MNHEY and CDR2 SVGAGI. CDR3 length: 15 amino acids. CDR3 sequence: CASSYSFRGGSPLHF. The CDR3, as DNA: TGTGCCAGCAGTTACAGTTTCAGGGGGGGTTCACCCCTCCACTTT.

V and J are TRBV6-2 or TRBV6-3 and TRBJ2-7; weak D call: TRBD1 (6 bases). This CDR3 region has 12 residues. Germline V CDR1 and CDR2: MNHEY, SVGEGT. V was trimmed by 3 bases and J by 5 bases, leaving 8 bases between them. For the CDR3, the DNA is TGTGCCAGCAGTTATGGACAGCACGAGCAGTACTTC. It is translated as CASSYGQHEQYF.